Following are 25 T cell receptor beta chains from one sample sequenced in a study of cytomegalovirus exposure and HLA in healthy donors. Clones were sequenced by immunoSEQ multiplex PCR, and TCRdb holds only the in-frame ones, with some missing. The sample has some 190,000 clones, approximately 86% seen once; the top ten hold about 7.7%. The sample comprised PBMCs. Receptors originate from a young man in good health and CMV-seropositive.

This clone was seen at least ten times. The chain carries TRBV30 and TRBJ1-1; TRBD1 might be the D (5 bases). V dropped 4 bases and J dropped 1 base, with 7 bases sitting between them. The CDR3 totals 12 residues. Germline lookup yields CDR1 GTSNPN and CDR2 SVGIG (reference sequence). In DNA form, the CDR3 reads TGTGCCTGGATGGGGGAGAACACTGAAGCTTTCTTT. Protein sequence: CAWMGENTEAFF.

V and J are TRBV7-2 and TRBJ1-5; 7 positions agree with TRBD1. V trimming: 3 bases; J trimming: 4 bases; junction bases outside the gene matches: 9. CDR1 SGHTA and CDR2 FQGNSA come from the germline V gene. The CDR3 runs to 16 residues. The CDR3 spells CASSFQKGTANQPQHF. DNA for the CDR3: TGTGCCAGCAGCTTCCAAAAAGGGACAGCGAATCAGCCCCAGCATTTT.

The rearrangement uses TRBV7-2 and TRBJ1-2; 11 nucleotides align to TRBD1. J gave up 8 bases and V 3 bases, and 5 bases lay outside the gene matches. The V gene's germline CDR1 is SGHTA and CDR2 FQGNSA. This CDR3 region has 14 residues. The DNA of the CDR3 is TGTGCCAGCAGCTTTGACGGGACAGGGGGAGGCTACACCTTC. Encoded protein: CASSFDGTGGGYTF.

This clone was recorded only once. V and J are TRBV28 and TRBJ2-7, with 9 bases fitting TRBD1. The J segment lost 6 bases and the V segment lost 3 bases, leaving 6 bases of the junction unmatched. Germline-derived CDR1 and CDR2 are MDHEN and SYDVKM. The CDR3 is made up of 14 amino acids. The CDR3 region has the DNA TGTGCCAGCAGTTTGGGCCACAGGGGGCTCGAGCAGTACTTC. This translates into CASSLGHRGLEQYF.

The CDR3 region has the DNA TGTGCCAGCAGCTTAGTCTCCTACGAGCAGTACTTC. This codes for CASSLVSYEQYF. The chain couples TRBV11-2 to TRBJ2-7; no reliable D call. This CDR3 region has 12 residues. V gave up 1 base and J gave up 0 bases, with 1 base separating them. The germline V gene has CDR1 SGHAT and CDR2 FQNNGV.

The CDR3 region has the DNA TGTGCCAGCAGCGCAAACAGGGGGCGGGTTGAAGCTTTCTTT. Translated, it gives CASSANRGRVEAFF. This chain joins TRBV7-2 and TRBJ1-1; 9 nucleotides agree with TRBD1. V trimming: 5 bases; J trimming: 7 bases; junction bases outside the gene matches: 8. The CDR3 contains 14 residues. CDR1 is SGHTA, CDR2 FQGNSA, per germline.

The J gene is TRBJ2-7, the V gene TRBV6-5; TRBD1 is a possible D gene (5 bases). Per germline, CDR1 MNHEY and CDR2 SVGAGI. The CDR3 totals 14 residues. V lost 0 bases to trimming and J lost 5 bases, with 11 bases between them. The CDR3 DNA reads TGTGCCAGCAGTTACTCTTCGCAAGGGGACGAGCAGTACTTC. Translating gives CASSYSSQGDEQYF.

This clone was seen only once. V gene TRBV4-1 combines with J gene TRBJ1-5; 11 nucleotides agree with TRBD1. Germline V gives CDR1 MGHRA, CDR2 YSYEKL. Losses at the gene ends were 1 base for V and 6 bases for J; bases not matched to a gene: 2. The length of the CDR3 is 15 residues. The CDR3 DNA reads as TGCGCCAGCAGCCAAGGGACAGGGGGCCCTCAGCCCCAGCATTTT. Amino acid sequence: CASSQGTGGPQPQHF.

The chain joins TRBV27 to TRBJ2-7; 8 positions match TRBD2. The V gene's germline CDR1 is MNHEY and CDR2 SMNVEV (reference sequence). The CDR3 is 14 residues long. V gave up 2 bases and J gave up 2 bases; unmatched junction bases: 2. CDR3: CASSLNGGAYEQYF. The DNA for the CDR3 is TGTGCCAGCAGTTTAAACGGGGGGGCCTACGAGCAGTACTTC.

The chain is built from TRBV9 and TRBJ1-2; D possibly corresponds to TRBD1 (5 bases). This CDR3 comprises 15 residues. Germline values: CDR1 SGDLS, CDR2 YYNGEE. V was trimmed by 3 bases and J by 8 bases, leaving 20 bases between them. CDR3: CASSAGGRAGTGYTF. DNA of the CDR3: TGTGCCAGCAGCGCGGGGGGGAGAGCCGGGACCGGCTACACCTTC. Filled out from reference TRBV9 and TRBJ1-2, the complete variable domain reads DSGVTQTPKHLITATGQRVTLRCSPRSGDLSVYWYQQSLDQGLQFLIQYYNGEERAKGNILERFSAQQFPDLHSELNLSSLELGDSALYFCASSAGGRAGTGYTFGSGTRLTVV.

The rearrangement joins TRBV5-1 to TRBJ2-7; D remains ambiguous. This CDR3 comprises 15 residues. Germline values: CDR1 SGHRS, CDR2 YFSETQ. With 0 bases removed from V and 0 bases from J, the gap between germline ends came to 10 bases. The CDR3 DNA is TGCGCCAGCAGCTTGGTCCCGGAGAGCTCCTACGAGCAGTACTTC. Its translation: CASSLVPESSYEQYF.

The sample holds a few counts of this clone. This chain joins TRBV5-1 and TRBJ2-2; weak D call: TRBD1 (6 bases). V was cut by 5 bases and J by 0 bases, with 17 bases left in between. Looked up from germline, CDR1 is SGHRS and CDR2 is YFSETQ. This CDR3 has 17 residues. Here the CDR3 reads CASRDLTGTPNTGELFF. The DNA of the CDR3 is TGCGCCAGCAGAGACCTCACCGGGACACCGAACACCGGGGAGCTGTTTTTT.

The sample holds one count of this clone. This chain uses TRBV28 with TRBJ1-1; the D gene is possibly TRBD1 (5 bases). V was cut by 5 bases and J by 0 bases, with 10 bases left in between. This CDR3 comprises 14 residues. Germline values: CDR1 MDHEN, CDR2 SYDVKM. The CDR3 is CASSPGPLNTEAFF. CDR3 DNA: TGTGCCAGCAGTCCGGGACCGCTGAACACTGAAGCTTTCTTT.

This sequence joins TRBV7-9 and TRBJ2-1; D is undetermined. The germline V gene has CDR1 SEHNR and CDR2 FQNEAQ (reference sequence). The CDR3 extends over 16 amino acids. V lost 1 base, J lost 3 bases, and 13 bases lay in between. CDR3 sequence (DNA): TGTGCCAGCAGCTTAGAAGTAGTGGGGATCTACAATGAGCAGTTCTTC. Amino acids: CASSLEVVGIYNEQFF.

V gene TRBV6-5 combines with J gene TRBJ2-7, with D tentatively TRBD2 (5 bases). In germline, CDR1 is MNHEY, CDR2 SVGAGI. The CDR3 sequence is 14 residues long. The ends were cut back, 6 bases at V and 2 bases at J, with 14 bases in the middle. The chain's CDR3 is CASSPNGMAYEQYF. CDR3 in DNA: TGTGCCAGCAGCCCAAACGGGATGGCCTACGAGCAGTACTTC.

This clone was counted a single time. This sequence joins TRBV5-6 and TRBJ2-3; either TRBD1 or TRBD2 may supply D (5 bases each). V was shortened by 7 bases and J by 0 bases, with 15 bases between the two germline ends. Looked up from germline, CDR1 is SGHDT and CDR2 is YYEEEE. This CDR3 comprises 15 residues. CDR3 nucleotides: TGTGCCAGCTCGATTTTGGGACCTAGCACAGATACGCAGTATTTT. Its translation is CASSILGPSTDTQYF.

The chain uses TRBV7-2 and TRBJ2-5, with D perhaps TRBD2 (6 bases). From germline, CDR1 is SGHTA and CDR2 FQGNSA. V lost 2 bases and J 4 bases, leaving 17 bases between the germline ends. The CDR3 totals 16 residues. The CDR3: CASSLTTSRRAETQYF. Here the CDR3 DNA reads TGTGCCAGCAGCTTAACAACTAGCCGGAGGGCAGAGACCCAGTACTTC.

The chain uses TRBV27 and TRBJ2-3, with 12 bases that match TRBD2. The CDR3 is made up of 15 amino acids. From germline, CDR1 is MNHEY and CDR2 SMNVEV (reference sequence). V lost 7 bases to trimming and J lost 6 bases; unmatched junction nucleotides: 8. In DNA, the CDR3 is TGTGCCAGCACAACACTAGCGGGAGGTACGGATACGCAGTATTTT. Protein sequence: CASTTLAGGTDTQYF.

The chain uses TRBV18 and TRBJ1-6; D is undetermined. Trimming shortened V by 4 bases and J by 7 bases, and 11 bases separated the two germline ends. The CDR3 loop spans 14 amino acids. Looked up from germline, CDR1 is KGHSH and CDR2 is LQKENI. The CDR3: CASSQDKKNSPLHF. CDR3 sequence (DNA): TGTGCCAGCTCACAAGACAAGAAGAATTCACCCCTCCACTTT.

V gene TRBV4-3 combines with J gene TRBJ1-6; TRBD1 matches at 7 bases. The J segment lost 8 bases and the V segment lost 1 base, leaving 5 bases of the junction unmatched. The CDR3 runs 15 residues. The germline V gene encodes CDR1 LGHNA and CDR2 YSLEER. The CDR3 loop is CASSQARGVDSPLHF. In DNA, the CDR3 is TGCGCCAGCAGCCAAGCCAGGGGGGTGGATTCACCCCTCCACTTT.

This sequence joins TRBV6-5 and TRBJ1-2; the D is unclear. The CDR3 is made up of 14 amino acids. Between the trimmed V and J ends, which lost 0 bases and 0 bases, there was a span of 5 bases. Germline CDR1 is MNHEY and CDR2 is SVGAGI. CDR3 sequence reads: CASSYSGPNYGYTF. The DNA for the CDR3 is TGTGCCAGCAGTTACTCGGGCCCTAACTATGGCTACACCTTC.

The V gene is TRBV5-1, the J gene TRBJ1-1; D gene unclear. The CDR3 is 13 residues long. V lost 6 bases and J lost 6, with 15 bases in between. CDR1 and CDR2 (germline): SGHRS, YFSETQ. In DNA form, the CDR3 reads TGCGCCAGCAATTCTGGTCACTCGGCTGAAGCTTTCTTT. As protein: CASNSGHSAEAFF. The full variable domain, completed using reference TRBV5-1 and TRBJ1-1, is KAGVTQTPRYLIKTRGQQVTLSCSPISGHRSVSWYQQTPGQGLQFLFEYFSETQRNKGNFPGRFSGRQFSNSRSEMNVSTLELGDSALYLCASNSGHSAEAFFGQGTRLTVV.

V gene TRBV6-1 combines with J gene TRBJ2-2; D is possibly TRBD1 (5 bases). The V and J ends lost 4 bases and 6 bases respectively, with 9 bases between them. Germline CDR1 is MNHNS and CDR2 is SASEGT. This CDR3 contains 13 residues. The CDR3 DNA sequence: TGTGCCAGCAGTGGACAGCGTGCCGGGGAGCTGTTTTTT. Protein product: CASSGQRAGELFF.

The chain joins TRBV7-9 to TRBJ2-7; no clear D. This CDR3 has 11 amino acids. In germline, CDR1 is SEHNR, CDR2 FQNEAQ (reference sequence). V lost 4 bases to trimming and J lost 4 bases, with 5 bases between them. CDR3 residues: CASSSLYEQYF. The CDR3 DNA follows: TGTGCCAGCAGCTCCTTATACGAGCAGTACTTC. Full variable domain (outside the CDR3, taken from reference TRBV7-9 and TRBJ2-7): DTGVSQNPRHKITKRGQNVTFRCDPISEHNRLYWYRQTLGQGPEFLTYFQNEAQLEKSRLLSDRFSAERPKGSFSTLEIQRTEQGDSAMYLCASSSLYEQYFGPGTRLTVT.

V is TRBV5-6 and J is TRBJ1-1, with D possibly being TRBD1 (6 bases). The CDR3 sequence is 13 residues long. V gave up 2 bases and J gave up 1 base, with 6 bases separating them. CDR1 is SGHDT, CDR2 YYEEEE, per germline. CDR3 protein: CASSLQGNTEAFF. The CDR3 DNA reads TGTGCCAGCAGCTTACAGGGGAACACTGAAGCTTTCTTT.